This TCR beta chain is drawn from a study of blood T cell repertoires in COVID-19. Study details: Samples of COVID-19 (acute and convalescent) were obtained from the United States, Italy and Spain. The cDNA or gDNA used as material had been derived from T cells, B-cell-depleted T cells, or PBMCs.

Methods used by the authors: Reference gene primer amplification in the assay estimated nucleated cell counts. Profiled with immunoSEQ multiplex PCR; TCRdb holds only in-frame clones, not every one. That table is the source of V, J and clone size, and D and trimming were worked out from the DNA. The profile shows 180,000 or so clones, about 70% of them singletons. Germline V lookup: CDR1 LGHDT, CDR2 YNNKEL (reference sequence). The CDR3 is made up of 15 amino acids. Trimming took off 1 base at V and 4 bases at J, with 13 bases between the two ends. The rearrangement uses TRBV3-1 (or the pseudogene TRBV3-2) and TRBJ2-5; D is undetermined. Specimen: peripheral blood. The receptor was isolated from a woman aged 50 to 60 with active or convalescent COVID-19. The CDR3 bases are TGTGCCAGCAGCCAAGGAGCTTTAGCACGAGAGACCCAGTACTTC. This codes for CASSQGALARETQYF.